The 13 T cell receptor beta chains below were found in one sample sequenced in a study of blood T cell repertoires in COVID-19. Some clones are missing from TCRdb's copy, which holds only in-frame ones; the method was immunoSEQ multiplex PCR. This table holds roughly 190,000 clones, about 81% found once. The specimen was PBMCs or T cells enriched from blood (not recorded which). The receptors stem from a woman aged 30 to 39 who had recovered from COVID-19.

V usage is TRBV11-2 and J usage is TRBJ2-1; D is possibly TRBD1 (5 bases). Trimming left V 5 bases short and J 6 bases short, with 20 bases between. Germline V lookup: CDR1 SGHAT, CDR2 FQNNGV. The CDR3 contains 16 residues. The CDR3 loop is CASSRAQGNVGNEQFF. CDR3 sequence (DNA): TGTGCCAGCAGCCGCGCCCAGGGAAATGTTGGCAATGAGCAGTTCTTC.

The chain couples TRBV25-1 to TRBJ1-2; a weak D match, TRBD1 (5 bases). Germline CDR1 reads MGHDK; CDR2 reads SYGVNS. The CDR3 loop spans 17 amino acids. The V gene lost 2 bases and the J gene lost 5 bases, with 21 bases spanning the gap. The CDR3 DNA reads TGTGCCAGCAGTGAAGGGGGACTTGTCAGCCCTATATATGGCTACACCTTC. Translating gives CASSEGGLVSPIYGYTF.

The chain combines TRBV4-1 with TRBJ1-2; TRBD1 might be the D (6 bases). Per germline, CDR1 MGHRA and CDR2 YSYEKL. The V end lost 1 base, the J end lost 8 bases, and 11 bases lay between the germline ends. CDR3 size: 13 residues. The CDR3 spells CASSQATGFGYTF. In nucleotides, the CDR3 is TGCGCCAGCAGCCAAGCCACAGGGTTCGGCTACACCTTC.

The chain combines TRBV28 with TRBJ1-2, with unresolved D. Germline CDR1 and CDR2: MDHEN and SYDVKM. The CDR3 runs to 12 residues. The V end was cut by 8 bases, the J end by 6 bases, with 13 bases between. The CDR3 here is CASRDREDGYTF. CDR3 coding DNA: TGTGCCAGCCGAGACCGGGAAGATGGCTACACCTTC.

The chain carries TRBV7-2 and TRBJ1-2, with 9 bases fitting TRBD1. J lost 7 bases, V lost 3 bases, and 12 bases had no gene match. From germline, CDR1 is SGHTA and CDR2 FQGNSA. This CDR3 contains 16 residues. The CDR3: CASSFVRTGASGGYTF. The CDR3 DNA sequence: TGTGCCAGCAGCTTTGTGAGGACAGGGGCGTCTGGTGGCTACACCTTC.

The chain couples TRBV7-6 to TRBJ2-1, with 14 bases that match TRBD2. The CDR3 extends over 19 amino acids. Germline CDR1 is SGHVS and CDR2 is FNYEAQ. The V segment lost 1 base and the J segment 7 bases; nucleotides outside the gene matches: 12. The CDR3 here is CASSLVPPPGLAGVNEQFF. CDR3 coding DNA: TGTGCCAGCAGCTTAGTACCCCCCCCGGGACTAGCGGGAGTGAATGAGCAGTTCTTC.

The rearrangement uses TRBV11-2 and TRBJ2-5; possible D gene TRBD2, 6 bases. Germline V gene lookup returns CDR1 SGHAT and CDR2 FQNNGV. V dropped 2 bases and J dropped 5 bases, with 12 bases sitting between them. The CDR3 covers 14 residues. The CDR3 is CASSLRRVGETQYF. CDR3 sequence (DNA): TGTGCCAGCAGCTTAAGGAGGGTGGGCGAGACCCAGTACTTC.

This clone was seen only a few times. The CDR3 loop is CASSNRQGANSPLHF. Written as DNA, the CDR3 is TGTGCCAGCAGTAATAGACAGGGGGCAAATTCACCCCTCCACTTT. The chain employs TRBV28 and TRBJ1-6; TRBD1 agrees at 10 bases. Germline V CDR1 and CDR2: MDHEN, SYDVKM. This CDR3 has 15 residues. V lost 5 bases to trimming and J lost 7 bases; unmatched junction nucleotides: 5.

This chain joins TRBV5-1 and TRBJ2-3, with 16 bases that match TRBD2. V trimming: 7 bases; J trimming: 3 bases; junction bases outside the gene matches: 14. The germline CDR1 and CDR2 sequences are SGHRS and YFSETQ. The CDR3 covers 19 residues. In nucleotides, the CDR3 is TGCGCCAGCCAGGCCGTGGGACTAGCGGGAGGGCTAGAGACAGATACGCAGTATTTT. It yields the protein CASQAVGLAGGLETDTQYF.

V usage is TRBV4-1 and J usage is TRBJ1-5, with unresolved D. The CDR3 covers 15 residues. The V gene's germline CDR1 is MGHRA and CDR2 YSYEKL. Deletions cut 1 base from V and 2 bases from J, with 9 bases between. Written as DNA, the CDR3 is TGCGCCAGCAGCCAAGTTCAAATTGGCAATCAGCCCCAGCATTTT. This sequence encodes CASSQVQIGNQPQHF.

This chain links TRBV6-5 with TRBJ1-3; no reliable D call. Germline V gene lookup returns CDR1 MNHEY and CDR2 SVGAGI. Trimming took 2 bases from V and 1 from J, leaving 9 bases between them. The CDR3 covers 15 residues. CDR3 nucleotide sequence: TGTGCCAGCAGTTACGAGGGAATTTCTGGAAACACCATATATTTT. This gives the protein CASSYEGISGNTIYF.

The DNA for the CDR3 is TGTGCCAGCAGCCAAGATCAGGGGGGTAATTCACCCCTCCACTTT. As protein: CASSQDQGGNSPLHF. The V gene is TRBV3-1 (or the pseudogene TRBV3-2), the J gene TRBJ1-6, with TRBD1 identical over 7 bases. After removal of 0 bases from V and 6 bases from J, the junction contained 2 bases not matched to a gene. This CDR3 is 15 amino acids long. CDR1 LGHDT and CDR2 YNNKEL come from the germline V gene (reference sequence).

The CDR3 is CASSRAYEQYF. The CDR3 region has the DNA TGTGCCAGCAGTCGGGCCTACGAGCAGTACTTC. V is TRBV28 and J is TRBJ2-7; D not certain. Per the germline V gene, CDR1 is MDHEN and CDR2 is SYDVKM. The CDR3 sequence is 11 residues long. The V end was cut by 5 bases, the J end by 2 bases, with 4 bases between.